The 29 T cell receptor beta chains below come from one sample, sequenced in a study of neurological immune-mediated disorders. Time point reported: technical triplicate 1. Using its own MiXCR run on the 5' RACE reads, TCRdb lists one record per CDR3 protein. The sample shows roughly 38,000 distinct CDR3 sequences, roughly 11% of them seen only once. The material sequenced was PBMCs. The receptors originated from a man between 60 and 75 years old with HTLV-1-associated myelopathy (HAM/TSP).

This clonotype was recorded many times. The V gene is TRBV5-1, the J gene TRBJ2-2, with D possibly matching TRBD2 (5 bases). CDR3 length equals 13 residues. From germline, CDR1 is SGHRS and CDR2 YFSETQ. With 4 bases removed from V and 12 bases from J, the gap between germline ends came to 16 bases. CDR3 DNA sequence: TGCGCCAGCAGCCCTAGCCCGGAAGAGAAGCTGTTTTTT. This encodes CASSPSPEEKLFF.

This chain connects TRBV10-1 to TRBJ1-2, with a weak D call TRBD1 (5 bases). Trimming removed 0 bases from V and 8 bases from J, with 10 bases in between. The CDR3 length is 13 residues. Germline lookup yields CDR1 WNHNN and CDR2 SYGVQD (reference sequence). The DNA for the CDR3 is TGCGCCAGCAGTGAGTCCGGGACGAACGGCTACACCTTC. Translating it yields CASSESGTNGYTF.

In this sample, this clonotype turned up many times. V usage is TRBV6-5 and J usage is TRBJ2-1, with D unresolved. CDR1 is MNHEY and CDR2 is SVGAGI in the germline V gene. The CDR3 has 15 amino acids. The germline V and J ends were trimmed by 8 bases and 0 bases, with 14 bases remaining between them. Here the CDR3 reads CASARALTSYNEQFF. CDR3 nucleotides: TGTGCCAGCGCCCGGGCCCTGACCTCCTACAATGAGCAGTTCTTC.

This clonotype occurred many times. The chain links TRBV5-1 to TRBJ1-2; D gene uncertain. The ends were cut back, 0 bases at V and 8 bases at J, with 11 bases in the middle. Germline values: CDR1 SGHRS, CDR2 YFSETQ. The CDR3 extends over 13 amino acids. CDR3 nucleotides: TGCGCCAGCAGCTTGGACGGCTTGTGGGGCTACACCTTC. Its translation is CASSLDGLWGYTF.

This clonotype was counted at least ten times. The chain uses TRBV5-5 and TRBJ2-2; possible D gene TRBD1, 6 bases. The CDR3 covers 17 residues. Germline assignment: CDR1 SGHKS and CDR2 YYEKEE (reference sequence). V was pared by 0 bases and J by 4 bases, with 16 bases between. CDR3 protein: CASSLDLWGPGTGELFF. In DNA, the CDR3 is TGTGCCAGCAGCTTGGATCTTTGGGGGCCTGGCACCGGGGAGCTGTTTTTT. The full variable domain, completed using reference TRBV5-5 and TRBJ2-2, is DAGVTQSPTHLIKTRGQQVTLRCSPISGHKSVSWYQQVLGQGPQFIFQYYEKEERGRGNFPDRFSARQFPNYSSELNVNALLLGDSALYLCASSLDLWGPGTGELFFGEGSRLTVL.

This clonotype has ten or more counts. This chain joins TRBV5-1 and TRBJ2-1; TRBD1 or TRBD2 may be the D gene (5 bases each). CDR1 is SGHRS, CDR2 YFSETQ, per germline. V lost 4 bases, J lost 7 bases, and 18 bases lay in between. The CDR3 sequence is 15 residues long. The CDR3 here is CASSPGTTLRNEQFF. CDR3 bases: TGCGCCAGCAGCCCCGGGACCACCCTGAGGAATGAGCAGTTCTTC.

This clonotype was seen many times. CDR3 sequence reads: CASSLLRGEQFF. For the CDR3, the DNA is TGTGCCAGCAGCTTATTACGGGGTGAGCAGTTCTTC. The chain joins TRBV7-3 to TRBJ2-1; D is perhaps TRBD2 (5 bases). Trimming removed 2 bases from V and 9 bases from J, with 8 bases in between. This CDR3 is 12 amino acids long. The germline gives CDR1 SGHTA, CDR2 FQGTGA.

The sample holds many counts of this clonotype. The chain employs TRBV7-6 and TRBJ2-7; D remains unclear. Germline CDR1 reads SGHVS; CDR2 reads FNYEAQ. The CDR3 length is 13 residues. The germline V and J ends were trimmed by 1 base and 5 bases, with 9 bases remaining between them. The CDR3 DNA follows: TGTGCCAGCAGCTTAGGAAGGCCAGACGAGCAGTACTTC. Residues: CASSLGRPDEQYF.

This clonotype came up many times. This CDR3 reads CSASKGPNSGNTIYF. The CDR3 region has the DNA TGCAGTGCTAGTAAGGGACCCAACTCTGGAAACACCATATATTTT. The V and J genes are TRBV20-1 and TRBJ1-3, with D possibly being TRBD1 (5 bases). V lost 3 bases, J lost 0 bases, and 12 bases lay in between. The V gene's germline CDR1 is DFQATT and CDR2 SNEGSKA (reference sequence). CDR3 length: 15 residues.

This clonotype was counted at least ten times. This sequence joins TRBV10-1 and TRBJ1-1; 9 positions agree with TRBD1. CDR1 WNHNN and CDR2 SYGVQD come from the germline V gene (reference sequence). V dropped 3 bases and J dropped 5; count of bases not matched to a gene: 7. This CDR3 region has 15 residues. CDR3 DNA sequence: TGCGCCAGCAGTGATGCAGACAGGGGGGTAACTGAAGCTTTCTTT. Protein: CASSDADRGVTEAFF.

This clonotype is categorized as medium-sized. The chain employs TRBV27 and TRBJ2-7, with D possibly being TRBD1 (6 bases). The CDR3 has 15 residues. Germline loops: CDR1 MNHEY, CDR2 SMNVEV (reference sequence). V lost 0 bases, J lost 7 bases, and 16 bases lay in between. CDR3 nucleotides: TGTGCCAGCAGTTTATCGACAGGTCCCCTTGAGGAGCAGTACTTC. This sequence encodes CASSLSTGPLEEQYF.

The chain uses TRBV12-3 or TRBV12-4 and TRBJ2-3; the D gene is possibly TRBD2 (6 bases). Trimming stripped 6 bases from V and 4 bases from J, with 17 bases between. The CDR3 sequence is 15 residues long. The chain's CDR3 is CASSPRGGRSDTQYF. CDR3 nucleotide sequence: TGTGCCAGCAGCCCACGTGGAGGGAGGTCAGATACGCAGTATTTT.

This clonotype has a count of ten or more. The gene calls are TRBV28 and TRBJ2-7; 8 bases line up with TRBD1. Looked up from germline, CDR1 is MDHEN and CDR2 is SYDVKM. Trimming removed 5 bases from V and 3 bases from J; junction bases left unmatched: 6. There are 14 residues in the CDR3. CDR3 coding DNA: TGTGCCAGCAGTCACCGGGACAGGTTCTACGAGCAGTACTTC. Translating gives CASSHRDRFYEQYF.

This clonotype was observed at least ten times. This sequence joins TRBV3-1 and TRBJ2-1, with unresolved D. The V and J ends lost 5 bases and 10 bases respectively, with 18 bases between them. Germline CDR1 and CDR2: LGHDT and YNNKEL (reference sequence). The CDR3 has 14 amino acids. The CDR3: CASSRNDPQLEQFF. CDR3 DNA sequence: TGTGCCAGCAGCAGGAATGACCCACAATTGGAGCAGTTCTTC.

This clonotype has at least ten counts. The chain uses TRBV12-3 or TRBV12-4 and TRBJ1-2; D possibly corresponds to TRBD1 (6 bases). V lost 4 bases and J lost 0, with 9 bases in between. The CDR3 length is 14 residues. CDR3 sequence reads: CASSSRTANYGYTF. The CDR3 nucleotides are TGTGCCAGCAGTTCCCGGACAGCTAACTATGGCTACACCTTC.

This clonotype has a count of ten or more. The chain links TRBV5-6 to TRBJ2-5; the D gene is possibly TRBD1 (6 bases). Germline CDR1 is SGHDT and CDR2 is YYEEEE. V lost 5 bases, J lost 1 base, and 18 bases lay in between. This CDR3 spans 16 amino acids. CDR3 nucleotides: TGTGCCAGCAGGGGAAGTGGACAGCTCGTCCAAGAGACCCAGTACTTC. Protein: CASRGSGQLVQETQYF.

This clonotype was seen repeatedly, ten times or more. At one of its ends the junction is not consistent with the germline gene, which may arise from a read error. The V call is TRBV29-1, the J call TRBJ2-1; 8 bases agree with TRBD2. This CDR3 spans 11 amino acids. Germline V CDR1 and CDR2: SQVTM, ANQGSEA. The CDR3 region is CSVEVLAVRIF. The CDR3 DNA is TGCAGCGTTGAAGTACTAGCGGTAAGGATCTTC.

This clonotype was counted ten times or more. The J gene is TRBJ2-2, the V gene TRBV2; TRBD1 matches 8 bases. In germline, CDR1 is SNHLY, CDR2 FYNNEI. The CDR3 is made up of 14 amino acids. Unmatched junction bases numbered 7, after V lost 8 bases and J lost 5 bases. The CDR3 sequence: CASQQGEVTGELFF. The CDR3 nucleotides are TGTGCCAGCCAACAGGGGGAGGTAACCGGGGAGCTGTTTTTT.

In its sample, this clonotype was seen many times. This chain links TRBV4-1 with TRBJ1-3; maybe TRBD1 (5 bases). Germline V gene lookup returns CDR1 MGHRA and CDR2 YSYEKL. This CDR3 region has 16 residues. V was cut by 4 bases and J by 1 base, with 14 bases left in between. CDR3 nucleotide sequence: TGCGCCAGCAGCCTAACTACCCCAGGGTCTGGAAACACCATATATTTT. It yields the protein CASSLTTPGSGNTIYF.

This clonotype was detected ten times or more. Here the CDR3 DNA reads TGCGCCAGCAGCCTGGTACAGGGGTCCGCCACGGGAGTAAATGAGCAGTTCTTC. It yields the protein CASSLVQGSATGVNEQFF. The chain employs TRBV5-1 and TRBJ2-1, with D perhaps TRBD1 (7 bases). This CDR3 contains 18 residues. Trimming removed 4 bases from V and 7 bases from J, with 27 bases in between. Per germline, CDR1 SGHRS and CDR2 YFSETQ.

This clonotype was recorded many times. V gene TRBV6-5 combines with J gene TRBJ1-2; 7 bases map to TRBD1. J was trimmed by 5 bases and V by 4 bases; bases with no gene match: 7. The CDR3 is made up of 14 amino acids. Germline loops: CDR1 MNHEY, CDR2 SVGAGI. CDR3 sequence reads: CASSFKGGVYGYTF. The CDR3 bases are TGTGCCAGCAGTTTCAAAGGGGGCGTGTATGGCTACACCTTC.

This clonotype was picked up many times. This chain joins TRBV6-1 and TRBJ1-2; 8 bases agree with TRBD1. Germline assignment: CDR1 MNHNS and CDR2 SASEGT. The CDR3 extends over 17 amino acids. With V trimmed by 7 bases and J by 0 bases, 13 bases remained unmatched. The DNA of the CDR3 is TGTGCCAGCACTGGGCAAGGGACAGGTGGATCTAACTATGGCTACACCTTC. Protein sequence: CASTGQGTGGSNYGYTF.

Only a few counts were recorded for this clonotype. The chain links TRBV4-2 to TRBJ2-3; 7 bases map to TRBD2. Looked up from germline, CDR1 is LGHNA and CDR2 is YNFKEQ. The ends lost 0 bases at V and 5 bases at J; junction bases unmatched: 8. The CDR3 sequence is 16 residues long. The CDR3 region is CASSQDRAGGGDTQYF. CDR3 coding DNA: TGTGCCAGCAGCCAAGACCGAGCGGGCGGGGGAGATACGCAGTATTTT.

The table lists this clonotype with many counts. This chain uses TRBV19 with TRBJ1-1; TRBD1 matches 9 bases. CDR1 and CDR2 (germline): LNHDA, SQIVND (reference sequence). Trimming at V came to 6 bases and at J to 4 bases, leaving 3 bases not matched to a gene. This CDR3 is built from 13 residues. This chain's CDR3 is CASRTGGLTEAFF. In DNA, the CDR3 is TGTGCCAGTAGAACAGGGGGCCTCACTGAAGCTTTCTTT.

This chain joins TRBV6-5 and TRBJ2-3, with a possible D match to TRBD1 (5 bases). The germline CDR1 and CDR2 sequences are MNHEY and SVGAGI. This CDR3 has 17 amino acids. The germline V and J ends were trimmed by 5 bases and 1 base, with 19 bases remaining between them. CDR3 sequence reads: CASSAIWGGSGTDTQYF. The CDR3 coding sequence is TGTGCCAGCAGTGCTATTTGGGGCGGTTCCGGCACAGATACGCAGTATTTT.

In this sample, this clonotype turned up many times. The chain combines TRBV7-9 with TRBJ1-4, with D possibly TRBD1 on 5 matching bases. The CDR3 is 14 amino acids. V gave up 3 bases and J gave up 0 bases, with 5 bases separating them. The germline CDR1 and CDR2 sequences are SEHNR and FQNEAQ (reference sequence). CDR3 sequence: CASSFRATNEKLFF. CDR3 bases: TGTGCCAGCAGCTTCAGGGCAACTAATGAAAAACTGTTTTTT. Looking up the rest from reference TRBV7-9 and TRBJ1-4 gives the full variable domain: DTGVSQNPRHKITKRGQNVTFRCDPISEHNRLYWYRQTLGQGPEFLTYFQNEAQLEKSRLLSDRFSAERPKGSFSTLEIQRTEQGDSAMYLCASSFRATNEKLFFGSGTQLSVL.

This clonotype was counted many times. As DNA, the CDR3 is TGCAGTGCTAGAGTAGCGGGAGGGGTCGGGGAGCTGTTTTTT. Translated, it gives CSARVAGGVGELFF. The chain is built from TRBV20-1 and TRBJ2-2; 11 bases are shared with TRBD2. Germline V gene sequence: CDR1 DFQATT, CDR2 SNEGSKA (reference sequence). Trimming at V came to 1 base and at J to 7 bases, leaving 2 bases not matched to a gene. The CDR3 totals 14 residues.

This clonotype was counted many times. The genes are TRBV29-1 and TRBJ2-1, with unresolved D. V gave up 4 bases and J gave up 0 bases, with 7 bases separating them. The germline CDR1 and CDR2 sequences are SQVTM and ANQGSEA. The CDR3 is made up of 13 amino acids. This CDR3 is CSVAPSSYNEQFF. DNA of the CDR3: TGCAGCGTTGCTCCTAGCTCCTACAATGAGCAGTTCTTC.

This clonotype was seen many times. V usage is TRBV3-1 and J usage is TRBJ2-7; no firm D call. V lost 5 bases and J 7 bases, leaving 9 bases between the germline ends. Germline V gene sequence: CDR1 LGHDT, CDR2 YNNKEL (reference sequence). CDR3 size: 11 residues. DNA for the CDR3: TGTGCCAGCAGCTCACTCGGGGAGCAGTACTTC. Amino acid sequence: CASSSLGEQYF.